A single sample gave rise to the 21 T cell receptor beta chains below, sequenced in a study of T cells in Graves' hyperthyroidism and ophthalmopathy (dated by TCRdb to about 2019). The library was prepared using multiplex PCR. TCRdb lists the instrument as Illumina HiSeq 2000. The TCR beta CDR3 regions were amplified from RNA transcripts. For the first round of RT-PCR on the TCR CDR3, the HTBI primer set was used together with the Qiagen OneStep RT-PCR kit. Using fastp at Q25 and MiXCR, TCRdb reprocessed the public reads and kept productive beta chains. Entries that share a CDR3 protein sequence are merged under the most common genes and DNA. The sample data list 560,000 or so distinct CDR3 sequences, and 20% of these were observed just once. The biggest ten clones account for approximately 48% of the sample. What was sequenced was blood. The receptors come from a man in his forties with Graves' ophthalmopathy.

The chain is built from TRBV6-1 and TRBJ1-5; D unclear. Germline CDR1 reads MNHNS; CDR2 reads SASEGT. This CDR3 is built from 16 residues. The V and J ends lost 6 bases and 2 bases respectively, with 17 bases between them. Written as DNA, the CDR3 is TGTGCCAGCAGAGAGGCGTCTGCTCCGGGCAATCAGCCCCAGCATTTT. Amino acids: CASREASAPGNQPQHF.

This chain connects TRBV19 to TRBJ1-1, with TRBD1 as a possible D gene (5 bases). The germline V gene encodes CDR1 LNHDA and CDR2 SQIVND (reference sequence). The CDR3 contains 15 residues. Trimming stripped 3 bases from V and 1 base from J, with 12 bases between. The CDR3 DNA reads TGTGCCAGTAGTATCGCACGGGGGGGGAACACTGAAGCTTTCTTT. As protein: CASSIARGGNTEAFF. Looking up the rest from reference TRBV19 and TRBJ1-1 gives the full variable domain: DGGITQSPKYLFRKEGQNVTLSCEQNLNHDAMYWYRQDPGQGLRLIYYSQIVNDFQKGDIAEGYSVSREKKESFPLTVTSAQKNPTAFYLCASSIARGGNTEAFFGQGTRLTVV.

Ten or more counts support this clonotype. The chain combines TRBV12-3 or TRBV12-4 with TRBJ2-1, with 9 bases that match TRBD2. This CDR3 contains 16 residues. V lost 6 bases and J lost 4; bases outside the gene matches: 10. CDR3 nucleotide sequence: TGTGCCAGCAGCTCTGGGGGCGGGGGGGTTTACAATGAGCAGTTCTTC. As protein: CASSSGGGGVYNEQFF.

The table lists this clonotype with many counts. The chain carries TRBV20-1 and TRBJ2-3; 7 bases line up with TRBD2. The V gene's germline CDR1 is DFQATT and CDR2 SNEGSKA (reference sequence). Losses at the gene ends were 4 bases for V and 9 bases for J; bases not matched to a gene: 25. There are 18 residues in the CDR3. CDR3 coding DNA: TGCAGTGCTACCCCCAGCTGGACTAGTTCATTACTTGGTCTCACGCAGTATTTT. It yields the protein CSATPSWTSSLLGLTQYF.

The chain links TRBV12-3 or TRBV12-4 to TRBJ1-1; possibly TRBD1 for D (6 bases). The V gene lost 4 bases and the J gene lost 3 bases, with 15 bases spanning the gap. This CDR3 is built from 15 residues. The CDR3 DNA follows: TGTGCCAGCAGTTCCTACAGGGTCGGGGACACTGAAGCTTTCTTT. Amino acid sequence: CASSSYRVGDTEAFF.

The chain recombines TRBV12-3 or TRBV12-4 with TRBJ2-7, with 9 bases identical to TRBD1. After removal of 6 bases from V and 5 bases from J, the junction contained 8 bases not matched to a gene. The CDR3 runs 14 residues. DNA of the CDR3: TGTGCCAGCAGCCAAGGACAGGGGAATGACGAGCAGTACTTC. Encoded protein: CASSQGQGNDEQYF.

J is TRBJ1-3 and V is TRBV30; no clear D. CDR1 and CDR2 from the germline V gene are GTSNPN and SVGIG (reference sequence). Trimming removed 0 bases from V and 2 bases from J, with 8 bases in between. This CDR3 comprises 14 residues. In DNA form, the CDR3 reads TGTGCCTGGAGTGTTCCAGGAACTGGAAACACCATATATTTT. Its translation is CAWSVPGTGNTIYF. Complete variable domain (other parts from reference TRBV30 and TRBJ1-3): SQTIHQWPATLVQPVGSPLSLECTVEGTSNPNLYWYRQAAGRGLQLLFYSVGIGQISSEVPQNLSASRPQDRQFILSSKKLLLSDSGFYLCAWSVPGTGNTIYFGEGSWLTVV.

This clonotype was recorded a few times. The chain carries TRBV19 and TRBJ1-1; D not resolved. In germline, CDR1 is LNHDA, CDR2 SQIVND (reference sequence). Trimming left V 0 bases short and J 4 bases short, with 3 bases between. The length of the CDR3 is 12 residues. The CDR3 DNA is TGTGCCAGTAGTATAGAGGGCACTGAAGCTTTCTTT. Amino acids: CASSIEGTEAFF.

This clonotype was detected ten times or more. The chain links TRBV20-1 to TRBJ2-5; maybe TRBD1 (6 bases). This CDR3 region has 13 residues. Trimming removed 5 bases from V and 3 bases from J, with 13 bases in between. CDR1 DFQATT and CDR2 SNEGSKA come from the germline V gene (reference sequence). The CDR3 loop is CSAPGTGKETQYF. The CDR3 nucleotides read TGCAGTGCTCCGGGCACAGGGAAAGAGACCCAGTACTTC.

In its sample, this clonotype was seen many times. This sequence joins TRBV6-1 and TRBJ2-7; TRBD2 matches 8 bases. The CDR3 has 13 amino acids. Losses at the gene ends were 6 bases for V and 3 bases for J; bases not matched to a gene: 4. CDR1 and CDR2 from the germline V gene are MNHNS and SASEGT. The CDR3 reads CASRAGENYEQYF. CDR3 nucleotides: TGTGCCAGCAGAGCGGGGGAGAACTACGAGCAGTACTTC.

The chain has TRBV12-3 or TRBV12-4 and TRBJ1-3; 7 nucleotides match TRBD1. J lost 6 bases, V lost 5 bases, and 10 bases had no gene match. The CDR3 has 15 amino acids. The CDR3 DNA follows: TGTGCCAGCAGTAAAGCCGGGACAGCGCTAAACACCATATATTTT. This translates into CASSKAGTALNTIYF.

This clonotype was picked up a small number of times. The chain links TRBV4-1 to TRBJ1-2; D might be TRBD1 (5 bases). Germline V gene data show CDR1 as MGHRA and CDR2 as YSYEKL. Trimming took off 4 bases at V and 1 base at J, with 13 bases between the two ends. The CDR3 totals 15 residues. CDR3 sequence: CASSLDTNLNYGYTF. In nucleotides, the CDR3 is TGCGCCAGCAGCCTGGACACGAATCTTAACTATGGCTACACCTTC.

This chain joins TRBV5-1 and TRBJ1-3; 9 bases match TRBD1. V gave up 4 bases and J gave up 0 bases; unmatched junction bases: 8. The germline gives CDR1 SGHRS, CDR2 YFSETQ. CDR3 size: 17 residues. The CDR3 coding sequence is TGCGCCAGCAGCCCGATGCCGGGACAGGGCTCTGGAAACACCATATATTTT. Its protein is CASSPMPGQGSGNTIYF.

The chain is built from TRBV6-1 and TRBJ2-3; D remains unclear. Per germline, CDR1 MNHNS and CDR2 SASEGT. V lost 6 bases to trimming and J lost 11 bases, with 15 bases between them. The CDR3 has 12 amino acids. CDR3 loop: CASSSERGMQYF. The CDR3 region has the DNA TGTGCCAGCAGCTCGGAGCGTGGAATGCAGTATTTT.

This clonotype appeared many times. V and J are TRBV11-3 and TRBJ1-2; TRBD1 might be the D (6 bases). The CDR3 contains 14 residues. The germline V gene encodes CDR1 SGHNT and CDR2 YENEEA. V was clipped by 4 bases and J by 8 bases, with 17 bases between them. As DNA, the CDR3 is TGTGCCAGCAGCTCGGGCCCCCAGGGGACAGGCTACACCTTC. Translation gives CASSSGPQGTGYTF.

This clonotype has a count of ten or more. The chain carries TRBV27 and TRBJ2-1; possible D gene TRBD1, 5 bases. The CDR3 totals 15 residues. The V and J ends lost 2 bases and 8 bases respectively, with 16 bases between them. The germline CDR1 and CDR2 sequences are MNHEY and SMNVEV (reference sequence). The CDR3 nucleotides are TGTGCCAGCAGTTTAGGGGCAGGTCCTTTGGATGAGCAGTTCTTC. Protein: CASSLGAGPLDEQFF.

There are many counts of this clonotype. V usage is TRBV2 and J usage is TRBJ1-5; 7 nucleotides match TRBD1. This CDR3 is 13 amino acids long. Germline assignment: CDR1 SNHLY and CDR2 FYNNEI. V was pared by 10 bases and J by 7 bases, with 10 bases of the junction left unmatched. In DNA form, the CDR3 reads TGTGCCATCGGCGGACAGGTCGGACAGCCCCAGCATTTT. This gives the protein CAIGGQVGQPQHF. The whole variable domain, filled in from reference TRBV2 and TRBJ1-5, reads EPEVTQTPSHQVTQMGQEVILRCVPISNHLYFYWYRQILGQKVEFLVSFYNNEISEKSEIFDDQFSVERPDGSNFTLKIRSTKLEDSAMYFCAIGGQVGQPQHFGDGTRLSIL.

Many counts were recorded for this clonotype. CDR3 sequence: CASSLQEGTEAFF. The CDR3 nucleotides are TGTGCCAGCAGCTTACAGGAGGGCACTGAAGCTTTCTTT. This chain links TRBV7-3 with TRBJ1-1; no reliable D call. From germline, CDR1 is SGHTA and CDR2 FQGTGA. Trimming stripped 2 bases from V and 4 bases from J, with 8 bases between. The CDR3 is made up of 13 amino acids. Based on the CDR3 plus reference TRBV7-3 and TRBJ1-1, the full variable domain is GAGVSQTPSNKVTEKGKYVELRCDPISGHTALYWYRQSLGQGPEFLIYFQGTGAADDSGLPNDRFFAVRPEGSVSTLKIQRTERGDSAVYLCASSLQEGTEAFFGQGTRLTVV.

On this clonotype: This may stem from a read error, because a much larger clone lies one nucleotide away. The genes are TRBV7-2 and TRBJ2-1; D not resolved. Trimming stripped 5 bases from V and 6 bases from J, with 11 bases between. This CDR3 has 13 amino acids. Germline V gene lookup returns CDR1 SGHTA and CDR2 FQGNSA. CDR3 nucleotides: TGTGCCAGCAGCGTCCGGCACTGCAATGAGCAGTTCTTC. Residues: CASSVRHCNEQFF. Drawing the rest from reference TRBV7-2 and TRBJ2-1, the complete variable domain is GAGVSQSPSNKVTEKGKDVELRCDPISGHTALYWYRQSLGQGLEFLIYFQGNSAPDKSGLPSDRFSAERTGGSVSTLTIQRTQQEDSAVYLCASSVRHCNEQFFGPGTRLTVL.

This clonotype turned up a few times. The chain is built from TRBV5-1 and TRBJ1-4, with D perhaps matching TRBD1 (5 bases). V shed 7 bases and J shed 3 bases, with 19 bases lying between them. Germline V gene lookup returns CDR1 SGHRS and CDR2 YFSETQ. This CDR3 contains 16 residues. The CDR3 loop is CASSRQGGDANEKLFF. The CDR3 DNA follows: TGCGCCAGCTCACGTCAGGGAGGTGACGCTAATGAAAAACTGTTTTTT. Full variable domain (remainder filled in from reference TRBV5-1 and TRBJ1-4): KAGVTQTPRYLIKTRGQQVTLSCSPISGHRSVSWYQQTPGQGLQFLFEYFSETQRNKGNFPGRFSGRQFSNSRSEMNVSTLELGDSALYLCASSRQGGDANEKLFFGSGTQLSVL.

This clonotype has a count of ten or more. The V gene is TRBV12-3 or TRBV12-4, the J gene TRBJ1-2; D gene ambiguous. This CDR3 has 11 amino acids. Trimming took off 6 bases at V and 8 bases at J, with 10 bases between the two ends. The CDR3 DNA is TGTGCCAGCAGCCTGGGCCCAGGCTACACCTTC. It yields the protein CASSLGPGYTF.